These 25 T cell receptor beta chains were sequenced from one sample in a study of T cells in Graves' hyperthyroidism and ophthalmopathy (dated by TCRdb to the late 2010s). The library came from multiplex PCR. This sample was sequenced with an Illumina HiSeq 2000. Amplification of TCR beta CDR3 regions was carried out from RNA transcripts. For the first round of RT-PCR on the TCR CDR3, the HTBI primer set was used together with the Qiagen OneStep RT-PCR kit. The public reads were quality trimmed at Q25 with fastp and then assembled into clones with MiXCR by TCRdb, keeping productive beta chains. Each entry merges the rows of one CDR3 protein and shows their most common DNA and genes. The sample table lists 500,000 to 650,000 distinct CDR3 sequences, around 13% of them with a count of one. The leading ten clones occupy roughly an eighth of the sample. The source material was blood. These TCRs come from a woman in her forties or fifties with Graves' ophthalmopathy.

DNA for the CDR3: TGCAGCGTATCAAGGGGGGGCGCTTCAACTAATGAAAAACTGTTTTTT. Encoded protein: CSVSRGGASTNEKLFF. The J gene is TRBJ1-4, the V gene TRBV29-1, with D possibly TRBD1 on 6 matching bases. In germline, CDR1 is SQVTM, CDR2 ANQGSEA. The CDR3 runs 16 residues. V lost 6 bases, J lost 0 bases, and 17 bases lay in between.

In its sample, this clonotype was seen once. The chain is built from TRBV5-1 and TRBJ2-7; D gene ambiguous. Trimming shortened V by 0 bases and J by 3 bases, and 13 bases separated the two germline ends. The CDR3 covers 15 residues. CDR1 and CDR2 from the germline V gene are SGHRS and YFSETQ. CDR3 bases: TGCGCCAGCAGCTTGGGGCAGGAAGTAGGCTACGAGCAGTACTTC. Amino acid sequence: CASSLGQEVGYEQYF.

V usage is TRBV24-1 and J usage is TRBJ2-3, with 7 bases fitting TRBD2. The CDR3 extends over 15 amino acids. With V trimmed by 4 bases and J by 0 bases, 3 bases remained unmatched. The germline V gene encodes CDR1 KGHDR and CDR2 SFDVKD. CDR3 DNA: TGTGCCACCAGTGAGACACTAGCGAGCACAGATACGCAGTATTTT. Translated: CATSETLASTDTQYF.

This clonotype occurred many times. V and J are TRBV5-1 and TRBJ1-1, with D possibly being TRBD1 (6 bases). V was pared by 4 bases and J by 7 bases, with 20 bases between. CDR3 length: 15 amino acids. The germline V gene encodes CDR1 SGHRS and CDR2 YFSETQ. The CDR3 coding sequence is TGCGCCAGCAGCCCGGGCGGGGGCGCGGCGAATGAAGCTTTCTTT. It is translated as CASSPGGGAANEAFF.

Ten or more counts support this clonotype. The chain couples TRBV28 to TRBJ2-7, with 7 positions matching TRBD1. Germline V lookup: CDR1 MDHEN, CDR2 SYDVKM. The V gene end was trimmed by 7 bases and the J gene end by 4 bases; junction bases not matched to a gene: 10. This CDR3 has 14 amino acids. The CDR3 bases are TGTGCCAGCACCCAGGGGGACGGGTTTTACGAGCAGTACTTC. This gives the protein CASTQGDGFYEQYF. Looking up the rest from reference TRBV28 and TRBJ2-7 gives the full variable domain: DVKVTQSSRYLVKRTGEKVFLECVQDMDHENMFWYRQDPGLGLRLIYFSYDVKMKEKGDIPEGYSVSREKKERFSLILESASTNQTSMYLCASTQGDGFYEQYFGPGTRLTVT.

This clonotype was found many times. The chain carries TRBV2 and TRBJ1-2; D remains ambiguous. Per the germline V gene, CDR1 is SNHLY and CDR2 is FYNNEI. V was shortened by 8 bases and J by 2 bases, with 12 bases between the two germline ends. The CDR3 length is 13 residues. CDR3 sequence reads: CASRGRPNYGYTF. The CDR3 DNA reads TGTGCCAGCCGAGGCAGACCCAACTATGGCTACACCTTC.

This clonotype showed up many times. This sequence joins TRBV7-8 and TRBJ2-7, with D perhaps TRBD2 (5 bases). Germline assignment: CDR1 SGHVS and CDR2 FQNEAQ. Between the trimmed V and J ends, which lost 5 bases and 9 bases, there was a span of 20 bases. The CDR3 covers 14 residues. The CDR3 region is CASSERTNAEAQYF. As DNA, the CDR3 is TGTGCCAGCAGCGAACGTACTAACGCGGAGGCGCAGTACTTC.

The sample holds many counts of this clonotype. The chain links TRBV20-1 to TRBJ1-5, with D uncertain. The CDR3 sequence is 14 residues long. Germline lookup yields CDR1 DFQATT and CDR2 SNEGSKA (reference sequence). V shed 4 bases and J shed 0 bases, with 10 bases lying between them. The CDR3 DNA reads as TGCAGTGCTAAGACCGATTATAGCAATCAGCCCCAGCATTTT. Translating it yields CSAKTDYSNQPQHF.

The CDR3 DNA sequence: TGTGCCAGCAGCCAAAGGACAGGAAGCTCCTATAATTCACCCCTCCACTTT. This codes for CASSQRTGSSYNSPLHF. This rearrangement joins TRBV4-2 to TRBJ1-6, with 7 nucleotides matching TRBD1. The trim removed 2 bases at V and 0 bases at J, leaving 4 bases unmatched. Germline V gene lookup returns CDR1 LGHNA and CDR2 YNFKEQ. CDR3 length equals 17 residues.

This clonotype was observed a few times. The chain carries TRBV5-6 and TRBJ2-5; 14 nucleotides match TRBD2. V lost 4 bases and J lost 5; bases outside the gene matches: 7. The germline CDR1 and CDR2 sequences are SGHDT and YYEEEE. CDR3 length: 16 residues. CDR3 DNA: TGTGCCAGCAGCGCGCCGGGACTAGCGGGAGAGGAGACCCAGTACTTC. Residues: CASSAPGLAGEETQYF.

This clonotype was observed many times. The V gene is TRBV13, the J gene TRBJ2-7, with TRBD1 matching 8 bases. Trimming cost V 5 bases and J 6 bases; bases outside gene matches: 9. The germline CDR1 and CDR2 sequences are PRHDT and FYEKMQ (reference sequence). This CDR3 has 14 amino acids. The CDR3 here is CASSQGQGLVEQYF. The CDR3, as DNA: TGTGCCAGCAGCCAAGGACAGGGACTGGTCGAGCAGTACTTC.

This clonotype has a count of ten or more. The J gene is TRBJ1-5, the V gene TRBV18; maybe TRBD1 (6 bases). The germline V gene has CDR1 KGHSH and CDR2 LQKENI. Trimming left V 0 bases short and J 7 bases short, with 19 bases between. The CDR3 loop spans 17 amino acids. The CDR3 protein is CASSPPGQWGVGQPQHF. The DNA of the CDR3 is TGTGCCAGCTCACCACCTGGACAGTGGGGAGTGGGGCAGCCCCAGCATTTT.

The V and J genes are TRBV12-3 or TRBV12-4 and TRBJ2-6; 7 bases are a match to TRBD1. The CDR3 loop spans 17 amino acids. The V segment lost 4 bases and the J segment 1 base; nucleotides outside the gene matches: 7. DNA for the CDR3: TGTGCCAGCAGTTCGGACAGGACAGGATCTGGGGCCAACGTCCTGACTTTC. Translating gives CASSSDRTGSGANVLTF.

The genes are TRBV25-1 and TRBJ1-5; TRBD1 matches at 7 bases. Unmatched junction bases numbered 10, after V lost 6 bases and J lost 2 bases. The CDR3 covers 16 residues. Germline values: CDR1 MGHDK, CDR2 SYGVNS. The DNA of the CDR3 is TGTGCCAGCAGCCCGCATCCGACAGGGTGCAATCAGCCCCAGCATTTT. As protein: CASSPHPTGCNQPQHF.

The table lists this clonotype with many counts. CDR3 amino acids: CASRKTSGSNEQFF. CDR3 nucleotides: TGTGCCAGCAGGAAGACTAGCGGGAGCAATGAGCAGTTCTTC. The chain has TRBV2 and TRBJ2-1; 12 nucleotides match TRBD2. The CDR3 runs 14 residues. Germline-derived CDR1 and CDR2 are SNHLY and FYNNEI. The ends lost 6 bases at V and 6 bases at J; junction bases unmatched: 3. The complete variable domain, with remaining parts taken from reference TRBV2 and TRBJ2-1, reads EPEVTQTPSHQVTQMGQEVILRCVPISNHLYFYWYRQILGQKVEFLVSFYNNEISEKSEIFDDQFSVERPDGSNFTLKIRSTKLEDSAMYFCASRKTSGSNEQFFGPGTRLTVL.

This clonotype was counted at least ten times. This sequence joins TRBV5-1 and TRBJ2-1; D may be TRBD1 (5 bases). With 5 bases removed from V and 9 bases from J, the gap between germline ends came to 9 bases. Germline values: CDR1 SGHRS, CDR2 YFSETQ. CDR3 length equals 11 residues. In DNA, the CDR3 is TGCGCCAGCAGTGGGGCCTTTGAGCAGTTCTTC. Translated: CASSGAFEQFF.

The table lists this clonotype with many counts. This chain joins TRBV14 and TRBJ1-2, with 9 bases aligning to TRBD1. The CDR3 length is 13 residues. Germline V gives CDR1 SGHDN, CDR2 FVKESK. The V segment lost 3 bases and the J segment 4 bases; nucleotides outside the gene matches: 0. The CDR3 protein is CASSQGQGYGYTF. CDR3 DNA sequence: TGTGCCAGCAGCCAGGGACAGGGCTATGGCTACACCTTC.

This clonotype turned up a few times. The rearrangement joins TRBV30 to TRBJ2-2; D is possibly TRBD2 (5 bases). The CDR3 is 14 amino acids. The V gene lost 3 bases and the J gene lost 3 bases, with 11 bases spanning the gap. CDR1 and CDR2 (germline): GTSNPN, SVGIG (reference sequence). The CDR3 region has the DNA TGTGCCTGGAGGTTGGGGAGTCACACCGGGGAGCTGTTTTTT. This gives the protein CAWRLGSHTGELFF. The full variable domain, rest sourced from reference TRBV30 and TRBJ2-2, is SQTIHQWPATLVQPVGSPLSLECTVEGTSNPNLYWYRQAAGRGLQLLFYSVGIGQISSEVPQNLSASRPQDRQFILSSKKLLLSDSGFYLCAWRLGSHTGELFFGEGSRLTVL.

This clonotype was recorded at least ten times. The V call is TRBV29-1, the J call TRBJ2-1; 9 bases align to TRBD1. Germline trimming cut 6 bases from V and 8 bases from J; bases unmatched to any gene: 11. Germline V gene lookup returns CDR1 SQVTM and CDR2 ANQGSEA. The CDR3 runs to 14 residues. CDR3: CSVGDRGGFDEQFF. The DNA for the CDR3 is TGCAGCGTAGGAGACAGGGGGGGATTCGATGAGCAGTTCTTC.

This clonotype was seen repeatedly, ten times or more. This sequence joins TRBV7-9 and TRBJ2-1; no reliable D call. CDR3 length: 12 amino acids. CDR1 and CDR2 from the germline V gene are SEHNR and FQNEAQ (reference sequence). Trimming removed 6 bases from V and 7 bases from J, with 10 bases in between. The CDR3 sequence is CASRNWMNEQFF. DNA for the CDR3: TGTGCCAGCAGAAACTGGATGAATGAGCAGTTCTTC.

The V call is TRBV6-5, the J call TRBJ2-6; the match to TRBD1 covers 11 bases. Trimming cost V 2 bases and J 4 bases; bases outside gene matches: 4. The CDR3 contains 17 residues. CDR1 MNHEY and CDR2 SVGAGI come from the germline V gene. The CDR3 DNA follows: TGTGCCAGCAGTTACGGACAGGGGGCTGGAGGGGCCAACGTCCTGACTTTC. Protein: CASSYGQGAGGANVLTF.

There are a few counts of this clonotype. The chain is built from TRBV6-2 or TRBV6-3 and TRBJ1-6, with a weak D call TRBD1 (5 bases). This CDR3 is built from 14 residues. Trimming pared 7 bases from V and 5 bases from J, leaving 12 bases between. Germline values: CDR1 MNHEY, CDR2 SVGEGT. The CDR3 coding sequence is TGTGCCAGCAAGCAGGGACCAGATAATTCACCCCTCCACTTT. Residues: CASKQGPDNSPLHF.

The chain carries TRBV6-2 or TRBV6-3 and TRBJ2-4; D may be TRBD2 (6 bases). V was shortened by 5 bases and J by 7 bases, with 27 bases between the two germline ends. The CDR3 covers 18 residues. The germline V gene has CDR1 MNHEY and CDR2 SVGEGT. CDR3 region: CASSDKLPGDLKGNIQYF. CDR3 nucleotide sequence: TGTGCCAGCAGTGACAAGCTCCCGGGGGACCTCAAAGGGAACATTCAGTACTTC.

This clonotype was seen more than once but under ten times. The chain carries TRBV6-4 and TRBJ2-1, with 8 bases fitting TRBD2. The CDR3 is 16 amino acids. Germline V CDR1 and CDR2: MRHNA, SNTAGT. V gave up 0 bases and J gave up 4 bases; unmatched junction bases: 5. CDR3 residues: CASSDSSLAAYNEQFF. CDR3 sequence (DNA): TGTGCCAGCAGTGACTCATCACTAGCGGCATACAATGAGCAGTTCTTC.

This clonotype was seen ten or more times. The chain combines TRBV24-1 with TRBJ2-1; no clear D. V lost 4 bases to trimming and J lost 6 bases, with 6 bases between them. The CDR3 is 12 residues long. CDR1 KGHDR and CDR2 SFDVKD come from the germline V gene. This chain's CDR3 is CATSDLINEQFF. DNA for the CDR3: TGTGCCACCAGTGACCTGATCAATGAGCAGTTCTTC.